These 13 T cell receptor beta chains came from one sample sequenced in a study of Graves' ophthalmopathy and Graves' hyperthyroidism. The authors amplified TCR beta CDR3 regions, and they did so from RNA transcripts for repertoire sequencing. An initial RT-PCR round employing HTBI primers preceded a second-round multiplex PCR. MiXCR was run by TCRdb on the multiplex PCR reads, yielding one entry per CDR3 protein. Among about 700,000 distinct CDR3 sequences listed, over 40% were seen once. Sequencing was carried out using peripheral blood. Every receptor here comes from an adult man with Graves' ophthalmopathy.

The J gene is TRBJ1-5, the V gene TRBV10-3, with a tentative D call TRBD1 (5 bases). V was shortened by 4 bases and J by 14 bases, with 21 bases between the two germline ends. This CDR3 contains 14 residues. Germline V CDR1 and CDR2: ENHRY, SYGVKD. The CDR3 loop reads CAISVGLAGGPEHF. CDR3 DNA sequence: TGTGCCATCAGTGTGGGACTAGCGGGAGGGCCTGAGCATTTT.

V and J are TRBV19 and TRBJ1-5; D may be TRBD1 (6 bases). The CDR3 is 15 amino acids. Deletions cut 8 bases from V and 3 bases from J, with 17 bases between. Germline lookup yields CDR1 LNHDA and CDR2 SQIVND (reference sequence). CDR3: CASQTGRGDNQPQHF. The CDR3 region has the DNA TGTGCCAGTCAGACAGGCAGGGGTGACAATCAGCCCCAGCATTTT.

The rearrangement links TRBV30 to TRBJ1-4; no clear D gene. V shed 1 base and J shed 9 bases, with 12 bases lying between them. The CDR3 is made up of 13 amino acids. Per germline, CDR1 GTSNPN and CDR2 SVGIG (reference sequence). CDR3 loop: CAWSAREVQKLFF. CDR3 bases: TGTGCCTGGAGTGCCCGGGAAGTCCAAAAACTGTTTTTT.

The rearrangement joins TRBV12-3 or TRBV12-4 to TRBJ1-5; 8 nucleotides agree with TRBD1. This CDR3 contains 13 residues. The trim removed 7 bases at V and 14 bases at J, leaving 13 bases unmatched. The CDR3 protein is CASNGQGLRYEHF. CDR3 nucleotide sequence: TGTGCCAGCAACGGACAGGGCTTGCGCTACGAGCATTTT.

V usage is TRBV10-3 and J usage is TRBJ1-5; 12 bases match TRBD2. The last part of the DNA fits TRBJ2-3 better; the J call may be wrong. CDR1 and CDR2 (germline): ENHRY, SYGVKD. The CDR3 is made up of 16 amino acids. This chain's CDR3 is CAISEASGGAKDTQYF. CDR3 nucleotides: TGTGCCATCAGTGAGGCTAGCGGGGGGGCGAAAGATACGCAGTATTTT.

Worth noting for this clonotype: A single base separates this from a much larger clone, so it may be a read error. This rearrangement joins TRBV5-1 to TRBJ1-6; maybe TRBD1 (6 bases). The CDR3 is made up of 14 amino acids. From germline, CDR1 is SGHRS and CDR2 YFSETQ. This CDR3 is CASSLNRADSPPHF. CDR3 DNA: TGCGCCAGCAGCTTGAACAGGGCGGATTCACCCCCCCACTTT. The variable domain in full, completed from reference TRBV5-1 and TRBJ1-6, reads KAGVTQTPRYLIKTRGQQVTLSCSPISGHRSVSWYQQTPGQGLQFLFEYFSETQRNKGNFPGRFSGRQFSNSRSEMNVSTLELGDSALYLCASSLNRADSPPHFGNGTRLTVT.

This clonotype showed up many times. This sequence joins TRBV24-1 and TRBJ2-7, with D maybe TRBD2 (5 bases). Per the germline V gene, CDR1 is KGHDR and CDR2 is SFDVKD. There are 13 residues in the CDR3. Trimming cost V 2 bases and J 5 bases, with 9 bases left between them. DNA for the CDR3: TGTGCCACCAGTGATTACGAGGGTGACGAGCAGTACTTC. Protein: CATSDYEGDEQYF.

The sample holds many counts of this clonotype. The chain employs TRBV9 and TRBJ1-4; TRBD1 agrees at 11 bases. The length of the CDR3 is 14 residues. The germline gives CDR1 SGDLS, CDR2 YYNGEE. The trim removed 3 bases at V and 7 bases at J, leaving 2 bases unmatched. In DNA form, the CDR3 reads TGTGCCAGCAGCGCCGGGACAGGGGGTGAAAAACTGTTTTTT. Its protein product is CASSAGTGGEKLFF. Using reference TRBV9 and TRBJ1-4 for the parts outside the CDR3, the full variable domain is DSGVTQTPKHLITATGQRVTLRCSPRSGDLSVYWYQQSLDQGLQFLIQYYNGEERAKGNILERFSAQQFPDLHSELNLSSLELGDSALYFCASSAGTGGEKLFFGSGTQLSVL.

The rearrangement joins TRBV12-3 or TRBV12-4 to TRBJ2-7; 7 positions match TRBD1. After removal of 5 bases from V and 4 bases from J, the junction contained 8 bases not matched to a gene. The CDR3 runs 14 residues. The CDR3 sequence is CASSRPDRVYEQYF. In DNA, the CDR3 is TGTGCCAGCAGTCGACCTGACAGGGTTTACGAGCAGTACTTC.

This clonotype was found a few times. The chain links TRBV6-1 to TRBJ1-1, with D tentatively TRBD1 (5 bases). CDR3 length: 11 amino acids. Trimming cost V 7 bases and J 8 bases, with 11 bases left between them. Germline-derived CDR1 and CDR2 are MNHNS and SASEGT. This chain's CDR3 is CASKSGREAFF. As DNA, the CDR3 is TGTGCCAGCAAATCAGGGAGGGAAGCTTTCTTT.

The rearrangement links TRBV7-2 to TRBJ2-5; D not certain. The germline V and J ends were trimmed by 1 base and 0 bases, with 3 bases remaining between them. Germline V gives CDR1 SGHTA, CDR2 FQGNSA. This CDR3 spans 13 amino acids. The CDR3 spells CASSLGNQETQYF. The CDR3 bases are TGTGCCAGCAGCTTAGGTAACCAAGAGACCCAGTACTTC.

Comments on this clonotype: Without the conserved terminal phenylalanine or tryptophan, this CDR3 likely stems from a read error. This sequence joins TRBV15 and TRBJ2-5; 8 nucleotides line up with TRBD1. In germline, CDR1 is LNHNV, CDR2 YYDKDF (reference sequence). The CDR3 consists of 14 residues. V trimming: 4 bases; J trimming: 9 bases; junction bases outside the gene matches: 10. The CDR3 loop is CATSNRDRFGPQYL. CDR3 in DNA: TGTGCCACCAGCAACCGGGACAGGTTTGGGCCCCAGTACCTC.

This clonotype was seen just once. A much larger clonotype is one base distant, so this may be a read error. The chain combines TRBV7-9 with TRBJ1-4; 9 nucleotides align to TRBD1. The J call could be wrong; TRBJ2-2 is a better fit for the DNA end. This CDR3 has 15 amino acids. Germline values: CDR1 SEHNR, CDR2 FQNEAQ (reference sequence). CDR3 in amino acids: CASSWGQGGTGELFF. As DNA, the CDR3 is TGTGCCAGCAGCTGGGGACAGGGAGGCACCGGGGAGCTGTTTTTT.